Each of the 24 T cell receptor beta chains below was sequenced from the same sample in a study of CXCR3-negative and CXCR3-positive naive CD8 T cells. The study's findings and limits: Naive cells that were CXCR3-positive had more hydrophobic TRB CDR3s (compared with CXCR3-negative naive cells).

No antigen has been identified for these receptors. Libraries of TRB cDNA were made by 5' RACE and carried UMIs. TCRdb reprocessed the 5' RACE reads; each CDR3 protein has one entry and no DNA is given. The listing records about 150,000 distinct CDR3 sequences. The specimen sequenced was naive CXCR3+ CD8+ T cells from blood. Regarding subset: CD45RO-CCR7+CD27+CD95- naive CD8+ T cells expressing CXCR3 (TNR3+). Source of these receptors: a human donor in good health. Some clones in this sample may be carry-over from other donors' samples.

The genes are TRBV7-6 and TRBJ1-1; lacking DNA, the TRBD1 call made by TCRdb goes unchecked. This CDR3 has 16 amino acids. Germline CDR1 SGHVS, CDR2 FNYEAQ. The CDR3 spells CASSLALRGRDTEAFF. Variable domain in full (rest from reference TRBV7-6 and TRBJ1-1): GAGVSQSPRYKVTKRGQDVALRCDPISGHVSLYWYRQALGQGPEFLTYFNYEAQQDKSGLPNDRFSAERPEGSISTLTIQRTEQRDSAMYRCASSLALRGRDTEAFFGQGTRLTVV.

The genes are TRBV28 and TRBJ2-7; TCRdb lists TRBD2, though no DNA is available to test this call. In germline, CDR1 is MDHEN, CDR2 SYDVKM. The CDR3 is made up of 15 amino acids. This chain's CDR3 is CASSFPRGGHYEQYF.

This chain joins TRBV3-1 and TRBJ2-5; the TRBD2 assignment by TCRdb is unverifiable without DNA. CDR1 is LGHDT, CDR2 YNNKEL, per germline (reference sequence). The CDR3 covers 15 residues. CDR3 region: CASSQGTRLQETQYF.

The CDR3 loop reads CASSEGLGTGGSYNEQFF. The rearrangement joins TRBV6-1 to TRBJ2-1; as DNA is missing, the TRBD1 call by TCRdb cannot be tested. Germline assignment: CDR1 MNHNS and CDR2 SASEGT. The CDR3 has 18 amino acids.

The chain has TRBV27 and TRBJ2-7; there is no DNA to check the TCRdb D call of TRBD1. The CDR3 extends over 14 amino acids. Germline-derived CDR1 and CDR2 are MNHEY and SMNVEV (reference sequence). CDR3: CASSLLGQGYEQYF.

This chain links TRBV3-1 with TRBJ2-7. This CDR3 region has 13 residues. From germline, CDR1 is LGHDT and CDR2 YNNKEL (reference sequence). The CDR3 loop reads CASSLRETYEQYF.

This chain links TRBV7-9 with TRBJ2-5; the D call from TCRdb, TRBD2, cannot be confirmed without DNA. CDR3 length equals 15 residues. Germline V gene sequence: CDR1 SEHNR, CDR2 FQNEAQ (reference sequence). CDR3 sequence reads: CASSSLGVGTETQYF. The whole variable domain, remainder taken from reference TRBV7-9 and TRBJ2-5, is DTGVSQNPRHKITKRGQNVTFRCDPISEHNRLYWYRQTLGQGPEFLTYFQNEAQLEKSRLLSDRFSAERPKGSFSTLEIQRTEQGDSAMYLCASSSLGVGTETQYFGPGTRLLVL.

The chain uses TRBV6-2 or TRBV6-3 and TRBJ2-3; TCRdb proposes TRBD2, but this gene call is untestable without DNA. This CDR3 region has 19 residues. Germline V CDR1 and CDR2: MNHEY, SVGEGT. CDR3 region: CASRAYLATSRRGADTQYF.

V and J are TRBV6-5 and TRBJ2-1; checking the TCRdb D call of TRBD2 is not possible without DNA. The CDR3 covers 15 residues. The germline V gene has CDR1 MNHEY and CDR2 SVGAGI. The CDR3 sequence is CASRLAGGAYNEQFF.

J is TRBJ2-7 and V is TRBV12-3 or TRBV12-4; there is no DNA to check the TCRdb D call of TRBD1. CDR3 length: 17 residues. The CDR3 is CASSFSYLGTGDYEQYF.

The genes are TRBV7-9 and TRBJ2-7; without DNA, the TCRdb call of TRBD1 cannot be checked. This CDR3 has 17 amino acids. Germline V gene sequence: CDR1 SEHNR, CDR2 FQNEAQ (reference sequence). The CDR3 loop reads CASSLGGSGGPTYEQYF.

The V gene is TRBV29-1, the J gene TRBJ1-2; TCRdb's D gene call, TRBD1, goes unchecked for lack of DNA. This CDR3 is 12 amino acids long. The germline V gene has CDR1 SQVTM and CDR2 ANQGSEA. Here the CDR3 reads CSGDSDAYDYTF.

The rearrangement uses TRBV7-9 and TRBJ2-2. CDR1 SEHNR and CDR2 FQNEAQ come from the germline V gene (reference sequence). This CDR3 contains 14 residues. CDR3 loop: CASSLEFRTGELFF.

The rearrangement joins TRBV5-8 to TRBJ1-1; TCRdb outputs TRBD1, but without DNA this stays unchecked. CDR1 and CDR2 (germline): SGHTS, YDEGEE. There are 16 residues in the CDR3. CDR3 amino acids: CASSLFVGRGDTEAFF.

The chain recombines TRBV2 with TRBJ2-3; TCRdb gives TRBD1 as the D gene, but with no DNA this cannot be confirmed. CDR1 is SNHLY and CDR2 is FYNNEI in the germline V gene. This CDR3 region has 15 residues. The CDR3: CASSEAGQLTDTQYF.

CDR3 protein: CASSYGDRETYEQYF. The chain joins TRBV6-2 or TRBV6-3 to TRBJ2-7; TCRdb's D call of TRBD1 is untestable without DNA. The CDR3 extends over 15 amino acids. Germline V gives CDR1 MNHEY, CDR2 SVGEGT.

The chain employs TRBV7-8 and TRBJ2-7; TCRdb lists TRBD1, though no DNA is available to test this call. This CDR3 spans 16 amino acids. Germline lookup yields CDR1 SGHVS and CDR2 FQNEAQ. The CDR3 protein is CASSPDHRLRSYEQYF.

This CDR3 reads CASSQDGWDEQYF. V usage is TRBV3-1 and J usage is TRBJ2-7. The CDR3 loop spans 13 amino acids. Germline CDR1 reads LGHDT; CDR2 reads YNNKEL (reference sequence).

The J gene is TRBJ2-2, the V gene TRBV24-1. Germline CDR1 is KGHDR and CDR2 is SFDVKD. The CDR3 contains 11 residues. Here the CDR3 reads CATSGTGELFF.

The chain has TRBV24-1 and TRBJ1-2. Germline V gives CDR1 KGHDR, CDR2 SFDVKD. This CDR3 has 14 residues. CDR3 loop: CATSDSGSNYGYTF.

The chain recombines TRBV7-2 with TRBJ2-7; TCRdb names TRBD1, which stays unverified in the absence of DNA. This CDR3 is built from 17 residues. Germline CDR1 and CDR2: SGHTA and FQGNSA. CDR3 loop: CASSLEGAGQGIYEQYF.

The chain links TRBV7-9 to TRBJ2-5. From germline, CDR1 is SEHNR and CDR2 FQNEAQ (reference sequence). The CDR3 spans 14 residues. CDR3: CASSLGRTKETQYF.

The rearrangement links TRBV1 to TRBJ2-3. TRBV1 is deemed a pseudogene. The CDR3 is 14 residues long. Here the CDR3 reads CTSSQDASLATQYF.

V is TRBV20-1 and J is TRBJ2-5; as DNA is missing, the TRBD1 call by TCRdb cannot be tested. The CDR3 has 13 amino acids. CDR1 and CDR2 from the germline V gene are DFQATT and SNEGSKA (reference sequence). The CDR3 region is CSASEGGKETQYF.